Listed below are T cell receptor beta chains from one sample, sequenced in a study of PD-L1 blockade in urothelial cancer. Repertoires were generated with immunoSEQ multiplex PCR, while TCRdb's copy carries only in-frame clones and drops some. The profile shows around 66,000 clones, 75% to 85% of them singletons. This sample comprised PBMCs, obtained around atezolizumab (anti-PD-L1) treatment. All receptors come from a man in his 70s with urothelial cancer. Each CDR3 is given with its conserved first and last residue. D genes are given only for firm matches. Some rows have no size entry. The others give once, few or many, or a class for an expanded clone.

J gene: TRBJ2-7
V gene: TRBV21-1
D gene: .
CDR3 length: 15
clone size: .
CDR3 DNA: TGTGCCAGCAGCCCCGGGGATAGCGGTCCCTACGAGCAGTACTTC
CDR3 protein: CASSPGDSGPYEQYF

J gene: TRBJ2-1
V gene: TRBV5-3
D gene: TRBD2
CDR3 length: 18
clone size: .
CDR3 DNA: TGTGCCAGAAGGACGCCGGAGGTTGGCCTAGCGGGAGATAATGAGCAGTTCTTC
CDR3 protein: CARRTPEVGLAGDNEQFF

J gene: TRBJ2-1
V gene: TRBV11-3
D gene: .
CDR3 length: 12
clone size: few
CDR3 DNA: TGTGCCAGCAGCTTAGGTCAGGATGAGCAGTTCTTC
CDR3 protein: CASSLGQDEQFF

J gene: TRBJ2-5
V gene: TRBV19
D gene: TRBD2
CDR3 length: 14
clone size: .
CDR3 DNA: TGTGCCAGTAGTGCCCGGACTAGCGGGAGGGCCGACTACTTC
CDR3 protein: CASSARTSGRADYF

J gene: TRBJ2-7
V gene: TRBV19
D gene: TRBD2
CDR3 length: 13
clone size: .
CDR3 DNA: TGTGCCAGTAAGAGGGAGGGGATCTACGAGCAGTACTTC
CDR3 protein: CASKREGIYEQYF

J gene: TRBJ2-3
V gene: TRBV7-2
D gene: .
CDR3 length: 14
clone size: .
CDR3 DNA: TGTGCCAGCAGCTTAAACAGTCGCTCAGATACGCAGTATTTT
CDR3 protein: CASSLNSRSDTQYF

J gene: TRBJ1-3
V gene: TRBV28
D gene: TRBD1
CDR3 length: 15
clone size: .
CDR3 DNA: TGTGCCAGCAAACGACAGGGGGCTGTGGGCGACACCATATATTTT
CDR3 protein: CASKRQGAVGDTIYF

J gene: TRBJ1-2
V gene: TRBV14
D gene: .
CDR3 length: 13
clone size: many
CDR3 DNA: TGTGCCAGCAGCCCCTATGTTGGCTATGGCTACACCTTC
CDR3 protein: CASSPYVGYGYTF

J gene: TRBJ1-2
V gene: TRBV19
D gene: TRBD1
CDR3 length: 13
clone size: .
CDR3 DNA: TGTGCCAGTAGTACGACAGGGTTTCTAGTCTACACCTTC
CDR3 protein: CASSTTGFLVYTF

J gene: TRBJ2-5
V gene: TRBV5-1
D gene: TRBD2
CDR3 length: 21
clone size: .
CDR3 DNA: TGCGCCAGCAGCCCGGGAATTGGGGTACTAGCGGGAGGCCAGGTACAAGAGACCCAGTACTTC
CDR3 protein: CASSPGIGVLAGGQVQETQYF

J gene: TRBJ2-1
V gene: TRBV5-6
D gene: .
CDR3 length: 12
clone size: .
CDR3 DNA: TGTGCCAGCAGCCCCGGGAGTAATGAGCAGTTCTTC
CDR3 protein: CASSPGSNEQFF

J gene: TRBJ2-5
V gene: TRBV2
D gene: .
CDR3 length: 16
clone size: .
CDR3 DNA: TGTGCCAGCAGAGAGACCCCAATGGACAGCCTCAAGGCCCAGTACTTC
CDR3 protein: CASRETPMDSLKAQYF

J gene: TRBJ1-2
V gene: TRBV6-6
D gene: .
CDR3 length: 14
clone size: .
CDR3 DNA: TGTGCCAGCAGTTTGTCCCACAGGGAGGGTGGCTACACCTTC
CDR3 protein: CASSLSHREGGYTF

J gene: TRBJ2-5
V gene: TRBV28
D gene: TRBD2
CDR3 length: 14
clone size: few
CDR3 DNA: TGTGCCAGCGCCGGGACTAGCTATCGAGAGACCCAGTACTTC
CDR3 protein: CASAGTSYRETQYF

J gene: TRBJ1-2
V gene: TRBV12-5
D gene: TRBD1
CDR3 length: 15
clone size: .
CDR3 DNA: TGTGCTAGTGGTTTGTCAGGGACAGTTCTACGTGGCTACACCTTC
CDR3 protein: CASGLSGTVLRGYTF

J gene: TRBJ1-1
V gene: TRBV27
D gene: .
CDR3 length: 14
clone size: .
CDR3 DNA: TGTGCCAGCAGTTTAACGGATGGGCTGACTGAAGCTTTCTTT
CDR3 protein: CASSLTDGLTEAFF

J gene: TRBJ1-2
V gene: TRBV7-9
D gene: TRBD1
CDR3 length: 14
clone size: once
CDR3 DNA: TGTGCCAGCAGCGTTGGGACAGAAAAGTATGGCTACACCTTC
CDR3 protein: CASSVGTEKYGYTF

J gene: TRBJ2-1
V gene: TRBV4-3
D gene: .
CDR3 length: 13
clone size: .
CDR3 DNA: TGCGCCAGCTCGCAGGGGGGCCTAAGGGAGCAGTTCTTC
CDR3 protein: CASSQGGLREQFF

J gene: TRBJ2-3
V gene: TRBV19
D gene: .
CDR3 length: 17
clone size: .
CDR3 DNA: TGTGCCAGTAGTATAGTCCGGCAGGGCCTTGGAACAGATACGCAGTATTTT
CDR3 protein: CASSIVRQGLGTDTQYF

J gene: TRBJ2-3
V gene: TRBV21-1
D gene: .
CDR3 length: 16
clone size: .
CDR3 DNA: TGTGCCAGCAGCAATTGGGGGGAAAAATGCACAGATACGCAGTATTTT
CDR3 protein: CASSNWGEKCTDTQYF

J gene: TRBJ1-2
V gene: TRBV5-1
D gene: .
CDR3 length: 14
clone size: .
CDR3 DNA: TGCGCCAGCAGCATCAGCGTCCGGGACTATGGCTACACCTTC
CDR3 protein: CASSISVRDYGYTF

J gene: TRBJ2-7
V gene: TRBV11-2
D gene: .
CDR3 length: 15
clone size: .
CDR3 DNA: TGTGCCAGCAGCCCTGGGACTGAACCTGCCTACGAGCAGTACTTC
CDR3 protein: CASSPGTEPAYEQYF

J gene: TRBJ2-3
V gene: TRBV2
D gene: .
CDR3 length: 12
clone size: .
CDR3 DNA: TGTGCCAGCAGTCTTGACATCGATACGCAGTATTTT
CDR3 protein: CASSLDIDTQYF

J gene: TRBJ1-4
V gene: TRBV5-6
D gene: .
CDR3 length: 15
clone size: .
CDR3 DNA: TGTGCCAGCAGCTCAGCAGGGGACGCTAATGAAAAACTGTTTTTT
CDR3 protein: CASSSAGDANEKLFF

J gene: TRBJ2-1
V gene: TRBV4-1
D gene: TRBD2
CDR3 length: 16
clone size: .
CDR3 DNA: TGCGCCAGCAGCCAAGATTCGACGGGAGGGCTGAATGAGCAGTTCTTC
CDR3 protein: CASSQDSTGGLNEQFF

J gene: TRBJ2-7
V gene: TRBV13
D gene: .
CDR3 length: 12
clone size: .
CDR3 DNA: TGTGCCAGTATGCAGGGAACCCACGAGCAGTACTTC
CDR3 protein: CASMQGTHEQYF